This T cell receptor (beta chain) was sequenced during a study of CD8 T cells in ankylosing spondylitis. Study results and limitations: According to the report, clones linked to the disease were significantly enriched in matched synovial fluid samples taken from ankylosing spondylitis patients. A TCR beta motif of roughly 8 highly homologous variants appeared characteristic of ankylosing spondylitis blood. Those disease-linked clones were CD8+; they were also relatively rare in peripheral blood. There were earlier reports of some motif variants in reactive arthritis synovial fluid and blood.

The CDR3 runs to 16 residues. Germline CDR1 reads SGDLS; CDR2 reads YYNGEE. J was trimmed by 6 bases and V by 5 bases; bases with no gene match: 12. Library preparation for TCR beta used quantitative 5'-RACE with molecular barcodes. Via MiXCR, TCRdb re-called the 5' RACE reads, giving one row per CDR3 protein. The sample shows around 890,000 distinct CDR3 sequences, about an eighth of them seen only once. This clonotype showed up just a few times. Its antigen is unknown. Sequenced: blood, either unsorted or a sorted T cell fraction (not recorded which). This sequence was found in a male donor with ankylosing spondylitis. The chain recombines TRBV9 with TRBJ2-1; 9 bases align to TRBD2. This chain's CDR3 is CASSYDPGLAGNEQFF. The CDR3 nucleotides read TGTGCCAGCAGTTACGACCCGGGACTAGCAGGCAATGAGCAGTTCTTC.